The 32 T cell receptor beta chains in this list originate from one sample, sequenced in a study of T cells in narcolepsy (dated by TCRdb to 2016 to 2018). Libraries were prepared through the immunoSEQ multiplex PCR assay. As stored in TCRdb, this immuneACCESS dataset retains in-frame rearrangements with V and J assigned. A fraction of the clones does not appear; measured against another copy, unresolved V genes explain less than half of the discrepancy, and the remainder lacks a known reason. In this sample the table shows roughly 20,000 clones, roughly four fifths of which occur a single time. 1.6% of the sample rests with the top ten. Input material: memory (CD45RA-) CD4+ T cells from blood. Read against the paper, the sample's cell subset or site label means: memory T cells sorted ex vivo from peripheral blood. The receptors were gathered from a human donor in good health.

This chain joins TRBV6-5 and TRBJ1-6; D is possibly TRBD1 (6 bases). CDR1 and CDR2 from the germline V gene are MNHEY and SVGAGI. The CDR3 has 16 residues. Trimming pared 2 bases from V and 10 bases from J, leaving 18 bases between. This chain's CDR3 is CASSYEGRGTGSPLHF. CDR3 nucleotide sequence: TGTGCCAGCAGTTACGAGGGCAGGGGCACGGGCTCACCCCTCCACTTT.

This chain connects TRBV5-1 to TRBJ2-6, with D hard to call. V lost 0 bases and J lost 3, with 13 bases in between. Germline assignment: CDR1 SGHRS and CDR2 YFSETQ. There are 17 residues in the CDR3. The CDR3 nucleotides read TGCGCCAGCAGCTTGGCCGGGCAGAGGAGTGGGGCCAACGTCCTGACTTTC. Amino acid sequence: CASSLAGQRSGANVLTF. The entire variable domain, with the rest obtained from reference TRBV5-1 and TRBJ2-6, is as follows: KAGVTQTPRYLIKTRGQQVTLSCSPISGHRSVSWYQQTPGQGLQFLFEYFSETQRNKGNFPGRFSGRQFSNSRSEMNVSTLELGDSALYLCASSLAGQRSGANVLTFGAGSRLTVL.

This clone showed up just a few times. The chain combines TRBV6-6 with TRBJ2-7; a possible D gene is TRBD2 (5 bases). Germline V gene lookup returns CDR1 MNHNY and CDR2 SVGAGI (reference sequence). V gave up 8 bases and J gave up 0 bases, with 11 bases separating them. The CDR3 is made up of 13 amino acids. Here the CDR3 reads CASGGTPSYEQYF. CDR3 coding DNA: TGTGCCAGCGGAGGCACCCCCTCCTACGAGCAGTACTTC.

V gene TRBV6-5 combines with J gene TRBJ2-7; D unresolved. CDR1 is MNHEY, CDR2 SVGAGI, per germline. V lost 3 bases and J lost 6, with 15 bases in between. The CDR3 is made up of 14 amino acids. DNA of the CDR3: TGTGCCAGCAGTTATACCGTTTTAAGCTCCGAGCAGTACTTC. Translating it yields CASSYTVLSSEQYF.

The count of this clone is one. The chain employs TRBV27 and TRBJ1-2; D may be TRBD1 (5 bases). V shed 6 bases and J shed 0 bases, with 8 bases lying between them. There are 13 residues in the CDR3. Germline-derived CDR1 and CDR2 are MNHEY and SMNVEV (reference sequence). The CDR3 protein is CASSQGTNYGYTF. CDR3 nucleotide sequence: TGTGCCAGCAGCCAGGGAACTAACTATGGCTACACCTTC.

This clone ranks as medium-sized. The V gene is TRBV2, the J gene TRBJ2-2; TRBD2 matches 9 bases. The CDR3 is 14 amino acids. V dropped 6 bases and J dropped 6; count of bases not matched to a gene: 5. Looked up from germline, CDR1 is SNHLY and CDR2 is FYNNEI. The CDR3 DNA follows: TGTGCCAGCAGGGCGCGGGAGGGCCCCGGGGAGCTGTTTTTT. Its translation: CASRAREGPGELFF.

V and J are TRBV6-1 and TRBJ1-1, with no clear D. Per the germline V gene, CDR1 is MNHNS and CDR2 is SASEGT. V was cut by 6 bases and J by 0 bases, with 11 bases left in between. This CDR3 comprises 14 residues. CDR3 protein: CASRHGGVNTEAFF. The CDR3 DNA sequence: TGTGCCAGCAGACACGGAGGAGTGAACACTGAAGCTTTCTTT.

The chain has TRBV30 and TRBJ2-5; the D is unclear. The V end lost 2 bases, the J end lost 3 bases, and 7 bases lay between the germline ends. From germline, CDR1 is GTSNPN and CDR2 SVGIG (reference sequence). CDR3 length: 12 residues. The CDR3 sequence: CAWSISEETQYF. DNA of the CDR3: TGTGCCTGGAGTATAAGTGAAGAGACCCAGTACTTC.

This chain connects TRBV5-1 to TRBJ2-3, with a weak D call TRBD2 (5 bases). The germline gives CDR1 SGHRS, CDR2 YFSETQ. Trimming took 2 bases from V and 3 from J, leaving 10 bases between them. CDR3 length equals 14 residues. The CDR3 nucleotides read TGCGCCAGCAGCTTAATGGGAGCAACAGATACGCAGTATTTT. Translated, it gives CASSLMGATDTQYF.

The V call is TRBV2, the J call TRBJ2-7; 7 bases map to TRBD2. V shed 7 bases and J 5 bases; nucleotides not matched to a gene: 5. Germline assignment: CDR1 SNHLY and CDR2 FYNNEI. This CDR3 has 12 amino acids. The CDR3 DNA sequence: TGTGCCAGCAATCGGGGAGGGAACGAGCAGTACTTC. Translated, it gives CASNRGGNEQYF.

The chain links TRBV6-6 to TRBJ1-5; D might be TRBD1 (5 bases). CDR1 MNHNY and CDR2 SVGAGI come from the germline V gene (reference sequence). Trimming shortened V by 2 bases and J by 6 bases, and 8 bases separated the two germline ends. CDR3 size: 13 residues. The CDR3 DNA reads TGTGCCAGCAGTTACGGGGGTATTCAGCCCCAGCATTTT. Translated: CASSYGGIQPQHF.

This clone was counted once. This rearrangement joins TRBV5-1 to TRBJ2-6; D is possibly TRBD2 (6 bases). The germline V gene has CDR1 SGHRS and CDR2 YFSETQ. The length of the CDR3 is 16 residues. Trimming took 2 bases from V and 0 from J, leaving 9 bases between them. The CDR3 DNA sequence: TGCGCCAGCAGCTTCGCCGGGAGCTCTGGGGCCAACGTCCTGACTTTC. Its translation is CASSFAGSSGANVLTF.

CDR3 amino acids: CASSERGPMTGNTIYF. The CDR3 DNA reads TGTGCCAGCAGTGAAAGGGGACCCATGACTGGAAACACCATATATTTT. The chain combines TRBV6-1 with TRBJ1-3, with a tentative D call TRBD1 (5 bases). With 2 bases removed from V and 2 bases from J, the gap between germline ends came to 13 bases. The CDR3 consists of 16 residues. From germline, CDR1 is MNHNS and CDR2 SASEGT.

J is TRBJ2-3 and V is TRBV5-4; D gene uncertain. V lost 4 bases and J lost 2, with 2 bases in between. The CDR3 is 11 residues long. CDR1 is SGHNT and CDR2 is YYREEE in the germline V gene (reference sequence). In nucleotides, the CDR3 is TGTGCCAGCAGCGTCACAGATACGCAGTATTTT. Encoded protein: CASSVTDTQYF.

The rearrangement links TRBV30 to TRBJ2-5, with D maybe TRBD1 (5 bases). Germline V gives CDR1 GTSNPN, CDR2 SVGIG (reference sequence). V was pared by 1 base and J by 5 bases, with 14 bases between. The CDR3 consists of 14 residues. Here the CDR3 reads CAWSAGSFEETQYF. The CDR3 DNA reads TGTGCCTGGAGTGCAGGGTCATTCGAGGAGACCCAGTACTTC.

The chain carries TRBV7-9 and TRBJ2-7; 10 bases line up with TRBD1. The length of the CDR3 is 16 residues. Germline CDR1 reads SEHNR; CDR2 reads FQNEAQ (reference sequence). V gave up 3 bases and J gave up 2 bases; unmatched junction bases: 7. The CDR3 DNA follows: TGTGCCAGCAGCTTCGGCCCCGGGACAGGGGCCTACGAGCAGTACTTC. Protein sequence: CASSFGPGTGAYEQYF. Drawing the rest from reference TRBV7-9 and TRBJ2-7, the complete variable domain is DTGVSQNPRHKITKRGQNVTFRCDPISEHNRLYWYRQTLGQGPEFLTYFQNEAQLEKSRLLSDRFSAERPKGSFSTLEIQRTEQGDSAMYLCASSFGPGTGAYEQYFGPGTRLTVT.

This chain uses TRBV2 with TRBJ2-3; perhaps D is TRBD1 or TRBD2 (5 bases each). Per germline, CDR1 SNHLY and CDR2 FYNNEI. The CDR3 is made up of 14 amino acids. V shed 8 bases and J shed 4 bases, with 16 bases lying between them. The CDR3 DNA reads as TGTGCCAGCGCCCGGGACCGGGGTGCAGATACGCAGTATTTT. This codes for CASARDRGADTQYF.

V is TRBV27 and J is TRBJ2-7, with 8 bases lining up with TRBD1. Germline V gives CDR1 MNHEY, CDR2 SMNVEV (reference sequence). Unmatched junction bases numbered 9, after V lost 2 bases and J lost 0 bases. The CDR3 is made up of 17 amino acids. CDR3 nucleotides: TGTGCCAGCAGTTTAGGCCCCTCCCAGGGGGCCTCCTACGAGCAGTACTTC. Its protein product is CASSLGPSQGASYEQYF.

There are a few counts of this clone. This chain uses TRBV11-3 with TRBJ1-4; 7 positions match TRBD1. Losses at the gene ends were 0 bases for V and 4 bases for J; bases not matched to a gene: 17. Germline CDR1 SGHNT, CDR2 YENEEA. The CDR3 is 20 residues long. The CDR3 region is CASSLDRWVRMGQLNEKLFF. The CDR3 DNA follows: TGTGCCAGCAGCTTAGATAGATGGGTGCGAATGGGACAGCTTAATGAAAAACTGTTTTTT. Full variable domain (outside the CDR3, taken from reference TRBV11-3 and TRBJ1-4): EAGVVQSPRYKIIEKKQPVAFWCNPISGHNTLYWYLQNLGQGPELLIRYENEEAVDDSQLPKDRFSAERLKGVDSTLKIQPAELGDSAVYLCASSLDRWVRMGQLNEKLFFGSGTQLSVL.

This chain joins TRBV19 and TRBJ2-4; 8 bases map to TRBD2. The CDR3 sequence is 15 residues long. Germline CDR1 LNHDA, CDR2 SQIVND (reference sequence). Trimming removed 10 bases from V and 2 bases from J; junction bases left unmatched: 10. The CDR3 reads CATRGGGPTKNIQYF. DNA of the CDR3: TGTGCCACACGGGGCGGGGGGCCAACCAAAAACATTCAGTACTTC. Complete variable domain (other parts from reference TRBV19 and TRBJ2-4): DGGITQSPKYLFRKEGQNVTLSCEQNLNHDAMYWYRQDPGQGLRLIYYSQIVNDFQKGDIAEGYSVSREKKESFPLTVTSAQKNPTAFYLCATRGGGPTKNIQYFGAGTRLSVL.

The CDR3 reads CAANRVGQPQHF. CDR3 DNA sequence: TGTGCCGCCAACAGGGTTGGGCAGCCCCAGCATTTT. V and J are TRBV19 and TRBJ1-5; weak D call: TRBD1 (6 bases). The CDR3 loop spans 12 amino acids. CDR1 is LNHDA and CDR2 is SQIVND in the germline V gene (reference sequence). Trimming removed 11 bases from V and 7 bases from J, with 15 bases in between.

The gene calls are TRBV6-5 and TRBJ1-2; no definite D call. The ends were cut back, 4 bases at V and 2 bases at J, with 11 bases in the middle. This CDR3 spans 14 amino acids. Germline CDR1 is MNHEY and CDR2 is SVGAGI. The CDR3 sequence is CASSSGTQNYGYTF. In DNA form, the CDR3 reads TGTGCCAGCAGTTCGGGAACTCAAAACTATGGCTACACCTTC.

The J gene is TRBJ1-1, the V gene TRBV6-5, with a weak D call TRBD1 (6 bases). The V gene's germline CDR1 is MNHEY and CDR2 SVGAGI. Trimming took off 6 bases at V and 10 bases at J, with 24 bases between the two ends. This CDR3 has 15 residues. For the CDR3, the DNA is TGTGCCAGCAGCCCCGCGGGGGGACACCGGGTACCAGCTTTCTTT. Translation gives CASSPAGGHRVPAFF.

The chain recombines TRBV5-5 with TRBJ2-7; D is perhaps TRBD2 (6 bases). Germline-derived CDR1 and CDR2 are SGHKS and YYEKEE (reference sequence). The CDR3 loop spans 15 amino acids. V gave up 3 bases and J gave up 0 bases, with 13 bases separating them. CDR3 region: CASSWGDHSSYEQYF. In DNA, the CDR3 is TGTGCCAGCAGCTGGGGGGACCACAGCTCCTACGAGCAGTACTTC.

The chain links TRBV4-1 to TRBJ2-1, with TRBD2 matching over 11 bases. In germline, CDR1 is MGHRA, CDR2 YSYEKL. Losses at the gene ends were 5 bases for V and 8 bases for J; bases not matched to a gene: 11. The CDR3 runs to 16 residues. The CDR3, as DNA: TGCGCCAGCAGCTCCTCTTTACTAGCGGGAGCCGATGAGCAGTTCTTC. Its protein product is CASSSSLLAGADEQFF.

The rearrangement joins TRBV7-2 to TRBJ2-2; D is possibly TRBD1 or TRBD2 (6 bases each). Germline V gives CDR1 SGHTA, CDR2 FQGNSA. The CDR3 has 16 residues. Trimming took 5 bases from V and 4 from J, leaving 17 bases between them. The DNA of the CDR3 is TGTGCCAGCAGCCAACCCTCCGGAGGGGGCACCGGGGAGCTGTTTTTT. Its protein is CASSQPSGGGTGELFF.

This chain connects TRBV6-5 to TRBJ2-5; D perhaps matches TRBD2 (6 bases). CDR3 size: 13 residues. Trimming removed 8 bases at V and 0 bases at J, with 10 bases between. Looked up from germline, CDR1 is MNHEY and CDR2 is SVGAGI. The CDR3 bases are TGTGCCAGCTGGAGGGGCTACCAAGAGACCCAGTACTTC. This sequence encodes CASWRGYQETQYF.

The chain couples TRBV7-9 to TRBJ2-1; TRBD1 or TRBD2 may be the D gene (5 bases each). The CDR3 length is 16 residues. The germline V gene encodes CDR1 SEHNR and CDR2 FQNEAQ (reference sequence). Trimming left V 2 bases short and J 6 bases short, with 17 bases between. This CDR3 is CASSLQGRGRFNEQFF. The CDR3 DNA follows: TGTGCCAGCAGCTTACAGGGCCGCGGGCGATTCAATGAGCAGTTCTTC.

CDR3 DNA: TGTGCCAGCAGCCGTAACGGGGACGAAGAGACCCAGTACTTC. Translation: CASSRNGDEETQYF. The chain links TRBV7-2 to TRBJ2-5; D may match TRBD1 or TRBD2 (5 bases each). Germline CDR1 is SGHTA and CDR2 is FQGNSA. Trimming shortened V by 5 bases and J by 3 bases, and 13 bases separated the two germline ends. This CDR3 has 14 amino acids.

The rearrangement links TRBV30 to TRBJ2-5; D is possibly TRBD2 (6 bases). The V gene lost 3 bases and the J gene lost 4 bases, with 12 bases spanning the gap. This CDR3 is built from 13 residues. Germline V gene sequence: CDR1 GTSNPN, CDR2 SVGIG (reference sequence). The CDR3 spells CAWSAGGAETQYF. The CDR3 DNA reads TGTGCCTGGAGCGCCGGGGGTGCAGAGACCCAGTACTTC.

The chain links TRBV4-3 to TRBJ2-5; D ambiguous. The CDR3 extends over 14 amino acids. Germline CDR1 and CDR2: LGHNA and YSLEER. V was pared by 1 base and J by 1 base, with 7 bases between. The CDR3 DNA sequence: TGCGCCAGCAGCCAAGCGGACCGCCAAGAGACCCAGTACTTC. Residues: CASSQADRQETQYF.

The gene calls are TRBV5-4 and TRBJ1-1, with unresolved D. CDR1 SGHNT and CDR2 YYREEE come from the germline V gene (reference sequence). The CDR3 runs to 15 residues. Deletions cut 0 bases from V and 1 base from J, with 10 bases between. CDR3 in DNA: TGTGCCAGCAGCTTGGACGGCCGTTCGAACACTGAAGCTTTCTTT. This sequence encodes CASSLDGRSNTEAFF.